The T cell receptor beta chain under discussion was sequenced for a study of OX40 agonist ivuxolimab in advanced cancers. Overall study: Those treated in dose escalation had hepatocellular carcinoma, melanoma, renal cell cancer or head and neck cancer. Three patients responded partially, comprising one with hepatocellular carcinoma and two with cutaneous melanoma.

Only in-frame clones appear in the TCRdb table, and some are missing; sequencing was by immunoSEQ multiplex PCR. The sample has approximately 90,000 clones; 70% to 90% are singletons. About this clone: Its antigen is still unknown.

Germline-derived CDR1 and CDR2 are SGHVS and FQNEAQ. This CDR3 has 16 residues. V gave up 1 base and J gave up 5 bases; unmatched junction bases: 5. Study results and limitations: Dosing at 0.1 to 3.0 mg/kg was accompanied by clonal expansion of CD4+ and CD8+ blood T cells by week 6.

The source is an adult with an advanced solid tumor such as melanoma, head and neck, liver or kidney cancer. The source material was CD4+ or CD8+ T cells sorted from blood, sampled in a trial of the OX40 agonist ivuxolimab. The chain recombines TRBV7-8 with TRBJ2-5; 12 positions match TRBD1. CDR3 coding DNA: TGTGCCAGCAGCTTAGGGGACAGGGGGCGCGGGGAGACCCAGTACTTC. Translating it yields CASSLGDRGRGETQYF.